Presented here are 23 T cell receptor beta chains from one specimen sequenced in a study of T cell clusters in autoimmune cytopenias. TRB amplification used 250 ng of peripheral blood genomic DNA. One tube held mixed TRB-A and TRB-B primer pools for touch-down PCR. TCRdb re-called the multiplex PCR reads and shows each CDR3 protein once, DNA omitted. This table lists some 14,000 distinct CDR3 sequences. The sequenced sample consisted of peripheral blood. The receptors were gathered from a human donor with an autoimmune cytopenia or autoimmune hepatitis (not recorded which).

J is TRBJ1-1 and V is TRBV27. CDR1 and CDR2 (germline): MNHEY, SMNVEV (reference sequence). The CDR3 totals 13 residues. The CDR3 sequence: CASSLTPNTEAFF.

The gene calls are TRBV6-4 and TRBJ1-3. The CDR3 extends over 13 amino acids. Germline V gene lookup returns CDR1 MRHNA and CDR2 SNTAGT. CDR3 sequence: CASRELAGNTIYF.

The chain is built from TRBV12-3 or TRBV12-4 and TRBJ2-2; there is no DNA to check the TCRdb D call of TRBD2. This CDR3 is 13 amino acids long. The CDR3 protein is CAISEGRAGELFF.

The rearrangement uses TRBV6-6 and TRBJ2-1; the D call from TCRdb, TRBD1, cannot be confirmed without DNA. This CDR3 contains 17 residues. Germline V gene data show CDR1 as MNHNY and CDR2 as SVGAGI (reference sequence). CDR3 sequence: CASSPPIAGGSYNEQFF.

This clonotype is medium-sized by frequency. The rearrangement uses TRBV30 and TRBJ1-6; TCRdb outputs TRBD1, but without DNA this stays unchecked. The CDR3 spans 14 residues. Germline loops: CDR1 GTSNPN, CDR2 SVGIG (reference sequence). The chain's CDR3 is CAWRDRGKNSPLHF.

Its frequency marks this clonotype as medium-sized. J is TRBJ2-1 and V is TRBV18; no DNA is available, so the TRBD1 call from TCRdb remains unchecked. The CDR3 consists of 14 residues. CDR1 and CDR2 (germline): KGHSH, LQKENI. The CDR3 protein is CASSAKDRGTEQFF.

J is TRBJ1-2 and V is TRBV6-1; the D gene TCRdb calls, TRBD1, cannot be checked with no DNA. The CDR3 is 13 residues long. Per the germline V gene, CDR1 is MNHNS and CDR2 is SASEGT. CDR3 protein: CASSADSPYGYTF.

The rearrangement joins TRBV6-6 to TRBJ1-1; with no DNA, the TCRdb D assignment of TRBD1 cannot be verified. Germline CDR1 and CDR2: MNHNY and SVGAGI (reference sequence). CDR3 size: 15 residues. This chain's CDR3 is CASSATGVPNTEAFF.

The chain recombines TRBV15 with TRBJ1-6; TCRdb gives TRBD1 as the D gene, but with no DNA this cannot be confirmed. The CDR3 covers 15 residues. Germline lookup yields CDR1 LNHNV and CDR2 YYDKDF (reference sequence). The CDR3 region is CATSRDQGRDSPLHF.

The rearrangement uses TRBV19 and TRBJ1-5. The CDR3 runs to 17 residues. Germline loops: CDR1 LNHDA, CDR2 SQIVND (reference sequence). The CDR3 loop is CASSIQRDRASNQPQHF.

The chain combines TRBV5-1 with TRBJ1-4. This CDR3 has 15 residues. CDR1 is SGHRS, CDR2 YFSETQ, per germline. The CDR3 reads CASSEGSATNEKLFF.

CDR3 sequence reads: CATSRDRVGQIQPQHF. V and J are TRBV15 and TRBJ1-5. The CDR3 sequence is 16 residues long. Germline-derived CDR1 and CDR2 are LNHNV and YYDKDF (reference sequence). The variable domain in full, completed from reference TRBV15 and TRBJ1-5, reads DAMVIQNPRYQVTQFGKPVTLSCSQTLNHNVMYWYQQKSSQAPKLLFHYYDKDFNNEADTPDNFQSRRPNTSFCFLDIRSPGLGDTAMYLCATSRDRVGQIQPQHFGDGTRLSIL.

The chain employs TRBV28 and TRBJ1-6. Germline CDR1 is MDHEN and CDR2 is SYDVKM. The CDR3 loop spans 16 amino acids. The CDR3: CASSRTGRAYNSPLHF.

This chain uses TRBV19 with TRBJ1-1; TCRdb designates TRBD1, a call that cannot be tested without DNA. Per the germline V gene, CDR1 is LNHDA and CDR2 is SQIVND (reference sequence). The CDR3 is 13 residues long. The CDR3 loop is CASSLSGGTEAFF.

The chain has TRBV12-3 or TRBV12-4 and TRBJ2-1; absent DNA, TCRdb's TRBD1 call cannot be checked. This CDR3 is 16 amino acids long. CDR3: CASSGAGTGLYNEQFF.

CDR3 region: CASSLPSGASTDTQYF. The chain uses TRBV18 and TRBJ2-3; TCRdb's D call, TRBD2, is unchecked because there is no DNA. This CDR3 has 16 amino acids. CDR1 is KGHSH, CDR2 LQKENI, per germline.

V usage is TRBV7-6 and J usage is TRBJ1-1; TCRdb indicates TRBD1, and absent DNA this call remains unverified. The CDR3 spans 13 residues. Germline V gene lookup returns CDR1 SGHVS and CDR2 FNYEAQ. CDR3 region: CASSLVQGQKAFF.

CDR3 amino acids: CASSYLGAADRQYF. The rearrangement joins TRBV6-5 to TRBJ2-7; there is no DNA to check the TCRdb D call of TRBD1. The CDR3 extends over 14 amino acids. Germline V gene lookup returns CDR1 MNHEY and CDR2 SVGAGI.

V is TRBV18 and J is TRBJ1-2. The CDR3 has 11 residues. The V gene's germline CDR1 is KGHSH and CDR2 LQKENI. The chain's CDR3 is CASSPDYGYTF.

The J gene is TRBJ1-1, the V gene TRBV6-5; TCRdb's D gene call, TRBD1, goes unchecked for lack of DNA. Germline V gene sequence: CDR1 MNHEY, CDR2 SVGAGI. The CDR3 runs 13 residues. The CDR3 sequence: CASRTDRGTEAFF.

The V call is TRBV10-1, the J call TRBJ2-7; TCRdb names TRBD2, which stays unverified in the absence of DNA. This CDR3 contains 15 residues. CDR1 WNHNN and CDR2 SYGVQD come from the germline V gene (reference sequence). CDR3 in amino acids: CASSGVGTPPYEQYF.

The genes are TRBV30 and TRBJ2-5. This CDR3 contains 15 residues. CDR1 and CDR2 from the germline V gene are GTSNPN and SVGIG (reference sequence). CDR3 region: CAWSVAPLAQETQYF.

This clonotype is deemed medium-sized by its frequency. The V call is TRBV19, the J call TRBJ2-2; TCRdb's assignment of TRBD2 cannot be checked, as there is no DNA. CDR3 size: 15 residues. Looked up from germline, CDR1 is LNHDA and CDR2 is SQIVND (reference sequence). CDR3: CASTPGGASTGELFF.